The source of this T cell receptor beta chain is a study of OX40 agonist ivuxolimab in advanced cancers. Germline lookup yields CDR1 MNHNS and CDR2 SASEGT. Trimming removed 4 bases at V and 10 bases at J, with 11 bases between. The CDR3 sequence is 12 residues long. Sequencing used immunoSEQ multiplex PCR; TCRdb keeps in-frame clones, though not all of them. This sample has about 66,000 clones, with under 85% found just once. The receptor comes from an adult with an advanced solid tumor such as melanoma, head and neck, liver or kidney cancer. V gene TRBV6-1 combines with J gene TRBJ2-1, with a tentative D call TRBD1 (5 bases). Sequences were derived from CD4+ or CD8+ T cells sorted from blood, sampled in a trial of the OX40 agonist ivuxolimab. The CDR3 sequence is CASSGSWGEQFF. The CDR3 nucleotides are TGTGCCAGCAGTGGGTCGTGGGGCGAGCAGTTCTTC.